Given below is one T cell receptor beta chain in context. The antigen is unknown. This sample stems from a study of cytomegalovirus exposure and HLA in healthy donors. Study-wide results and limits: Within the data, a cluster of highly shared sequence variants was likely a sequencing artifact. An analysis done earlier found most TCR beta V segments productive about 87% or about 30% of the time.

The ends lost 3 bases at V and 4 bases at J; junction bases unmatched: 5. This CDR3 is 15 amino acids long. Germline CDR1 is MNHEY and CDR2 is SMNVEV (reference sequence). In the PCR, 60 Vbeta and 13 Jbeta primers were used. Sequencing used immunoSEQ multiplex PCR; TCRdb keeps in-frame clones, though not all of them. The table for this sample gives approximately 120,000 clones. Sequenced sample: PBMCs. The chain recombines TRBV27 with TRBJ2-5; 10 bases match TRBD2. The source is a man aged 18 to 35 in good health and CMV-seronegative. The CDR3 protein is CASSLTSGLRETQYF. The CDR3 DNA is TGTGCCAGCAGTTTGACTAGCGGGTTGAGAGAGACCCAGTACTTC.